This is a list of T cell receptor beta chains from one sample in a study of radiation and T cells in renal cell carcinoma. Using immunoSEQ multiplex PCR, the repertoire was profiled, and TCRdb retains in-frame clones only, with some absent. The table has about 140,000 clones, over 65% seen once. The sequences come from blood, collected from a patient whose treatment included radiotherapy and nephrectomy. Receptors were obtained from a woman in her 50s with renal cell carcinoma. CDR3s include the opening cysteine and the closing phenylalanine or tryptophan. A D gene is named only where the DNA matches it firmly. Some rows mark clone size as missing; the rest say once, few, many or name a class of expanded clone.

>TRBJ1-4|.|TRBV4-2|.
CASSQLGGVATNEKLFF
TGTGCCAGCAGCCAATTGGGGGGGGTTGCAACTAATGAAAAACTGTTTTTT
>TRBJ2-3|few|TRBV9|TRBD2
CASSVLAGTDTQYF
TGTGCCAGCAGCGTACTAGCGGGTACAGATACGCAGTATTTT
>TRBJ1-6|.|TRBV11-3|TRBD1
CASSTGQGDPRPLHF
TGTGCCAGCAGCACAGGACAGGGAGACCCTAGGCCCCTCCACTTT
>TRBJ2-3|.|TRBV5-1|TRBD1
CASSFGTGSTDTQYF
TGCGCCAGCAGCTTTGGGACAGGGAGCACAGATACGCAGTATTTT
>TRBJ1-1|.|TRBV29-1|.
CSARGGNTEAFF
TGCAGCGCCCGGGGCGGGAACACTGAAGCTTTCTTT
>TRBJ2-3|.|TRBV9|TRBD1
CASSAAGGGTDTQYF
TGTGCCAGCAGCGCCGCAGGGGGCGGCACAGATACGCAGTATTTT
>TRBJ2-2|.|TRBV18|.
CASSPRPENTGELFF
TGTGCCAGCTCACCACGGCCGGAGAACACCGGGGAGCTGTTTTTT
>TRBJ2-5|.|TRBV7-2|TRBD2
CASSLAGAGETQYF
TGTGCCAGCAGCCTAGCGGGGGCAGGCGAGACCCAGTACTTC
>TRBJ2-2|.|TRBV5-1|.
CASSQRATGELFF
TGCGCCAGCAGCCAGCGGGCCACCGGGGAGCTGTTTTTT
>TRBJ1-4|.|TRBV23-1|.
CASSHPDSGKLFF
TGCGCCAGCAGTCACCCGGACTCCGGAAAACTGTTTTTT
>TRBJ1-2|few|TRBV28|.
CASSPRDGYGYTF
TGTGCCAGCAGTCCCCGGGATGGCTATGGCTACACCTTC
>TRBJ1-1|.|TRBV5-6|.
CASSLVRAGGDTEAFF
TGTGCCAGCAGCTTGGTCCGGGCGGGAGGTGACACTGAAGCTTTCTTT
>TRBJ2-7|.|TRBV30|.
CAWSRTGYEQYF
TGTGCCTGGAGTAGGACCGGCTACGAGCAGTACTTC
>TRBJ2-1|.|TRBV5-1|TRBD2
CASSPGEGLGNEQFF
TGCGCCAGCAGTCCGGGGGAGGGTTTAGGCAATGAGCAGTTCTTC
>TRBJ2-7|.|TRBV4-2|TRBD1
CASSQGQGAYEQYF
TGTGCCAGCAGCCAAGGGCAGGGGGCCTACGAGCAGTACTTC
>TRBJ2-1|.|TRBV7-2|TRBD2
CASSSGTINNEQFF
TGTGCCAGCAGCTCAGGGACTATCAACAATGAGCAGTTCTTC
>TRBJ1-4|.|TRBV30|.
CAWGGANEKLFF
TGTGCCTGGGGTGGGGCTAATGAAAAACTGTTTTTT
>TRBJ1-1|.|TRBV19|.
CASSMSGSANTEAFF
TGTGCCAGTAGTATGTCAGGGTCGGCTAACACTGAAGCTTTCTTT
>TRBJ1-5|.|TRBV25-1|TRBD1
CASSDDRAGNQPQHF
TGTGCCAGCAGCGACGACAGGGCAGGCAATCAGCCCCAGCATTTT
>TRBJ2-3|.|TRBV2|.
CASIPFLTTDTQYF
TGTGCCAGCATTCCATTCCTAACCACAGATACGCAGTATTTT
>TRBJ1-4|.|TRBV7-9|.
CASSLAGGQGKLFF
TGTGCCAGCAGCTTAGCGGGGGGCCAGGGGAAACTGTTTTTT
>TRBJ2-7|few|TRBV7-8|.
CASSFTAAYEQYF
TGTGCCAGCAGCTTTACCGCAGCCTACGAGCAGTACTTC
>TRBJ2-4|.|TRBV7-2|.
CASSRELNIQYF
TGTGCCAGCAGCCGTGAGCTAAACATTCAGTACTTC
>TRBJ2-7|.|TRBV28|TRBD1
CATRTGQYEQYF
TGTGCCACGAGGACAGGCCAATACGAGCAGTACTTC